Listed below are T cell receptor beta chains from one sample, sequenced in a study of cytomegalovirus exposure and HLA in healthy donors. TCRdb's copy holds only in-frame clones and misses some; the assay was immunoSEQ multiplex PCR. The data contain around 220,000 clones, about 86% of them singletons. The material sequenced was PBMCs. These receptors were collected from a woman under 30 in good health and CMV-seronegative. Both conserved end residues are part of each CDR3. Each record gives: V gene, clone size, J gene, CDR3 protein. Clone size is stated in some rows and not others, as once, few, many or a class when expanded.

V gene: TRBV5-4; clone size: .; J gene: TRBJ2-1; CDR3 protein: CASSLEPAFDEQFF
V gene: TRBV12-5; clone size: .; J gene: TRBJ2-3; CDR3 protein: CASGPGDTDTQYF
V gene: TRBV27; clone size: .; J gene: TRBJ2-7; CDR3 protein: CASSVLAGGYEQYF
V gene: TRBV4-1; clone size: .; J gene: TRBJ2-7; CDR3 protein: CASSQVAAQPYEQYF
V gene: TRBV15; clone size: few; J gene: TRBJ1-2; CDR3 protein: CATSRAGTGWNYGYTF
V gene: TRBV6-1; clone size: .; J gene: TRBJ2-2; CDR3 protein: CASKRDRTNTGELFF
V gene: TRBV25-1; clone size: once; J gene: TRBJ1-4; CDR3 protein: CASSDGTGNEKLFF
V gene: TRBV5-4; clone size: .; J gene: TRBJ2-7; CDR3 protein: CATSQREGNYEQYF
V gene: TRBV25-1; clone size: .; J gene: TRBJ1-4; CDR3 protein: CASRVAGGTELFF
V gene: TRBV5-6; clone size: .; J gene: TRBJ1-1; CDR3 protein: CASSLPTGRPTEAFF
V gene: TRBV6-5; clone size: .; J gene: TRBJ1-5; CDR3 protein: CASSFWGEPQHF
V gene: TRBV29-1; clone size: .; J gene: TRBJ1-4; CDR3 protein: CSVEAGFGNEKLFF
V gene: TRBV5-6; clone size: .; J gene: TRBJ1-2; CDR3 protein: CASSRGYSDYGYTF
V gene: TRBV7-9; clone size: .; J gene: TRBJ1-2; CDR3 protein: CASSEALILYGYTF
V gene: TRBV7-6; clone size: .; J gene: TRBJ2-7; CDR3 protein: CASSLGTSGSGVTYEQYF
V gene: TRBV29-1; clone size: .; J gene: TRBJ2-1; CDR3 protein: CSVEENEQFF
V gene: TRBV28; clone size: .; J gene: TRBJ2-6; CDR3 protein: CASGLQGAGAGANVLTF
V gene: TRBV6-1; clone size: .; J gene: TRBJ1-2; CDR3 protein: CASVDRSYYGYTF
V gene: TRBV6-6; clone size: .; J gene: TRBJ1-2; CDR3 protein: CASRTGGGYTF
V gene: TRBV27; clone size: .; J gene: TRBJ2-7; CDR3 protein: CASSSPKGQGLEQYF
V gene: TRBV7-8; clone size: .; J gene: TRBJ2-5; CDR3 protein: CASSVGNLVETQYF
V gene: TRBV4-3; clone size: .; J gene: TRBJ1-4; CDR3 protein: CASSQAAGQGAVRELFF
V gene: TRBV7-3; clone size: .; J gene: TRBJ2-1; CDR3 protein: CASSPGSLAEQFF
V gene: TRBV2; clone size: .; J gene: TRBJ2-1; CDR3 protein: CASRLDGQVRDEQFF
V gene: TRBV6-1; clone size: .; J gene: TRBJ2-7; CDR3 protein: CASSELIPSGKEYEQYF
V gene: TRBV6-5; clone size: once; J gene: TRBJ1-2; CDR3 protein: CASRRTEVGGYTF
V gene: TRBV4-3; clone size: .; J gene: TRBJ2-2; CDR3 protein: CASSRNTGELFF
V gene: TRBV18; clone size: few; J gene: TRBJ1-1; CDR3 protein: CASSPSGGTAFF
V gene: TRBV7-2; clone size: .; J gene: TRBJ2-5; CDR3 protein: CASSFRSSAQETQYF
V gene: TRBV5-1; clone size: .; J gene: TRBJ2-6; CDR3 protein: CASSPLSGSGGSGANVLTF
V gene: TRBV7-2; clone size: .; J gene: TRBJ2-5; CDR3 protein: CASSLTGRSQETQYF
V gene: TRBV4-2; clone size: .; J gene: TRBJ2-1; CDR3 protein: CASSQDGAGTSHLGEQFF
V gene: TRBV7-8; clone size: once; J gene: TRBJ2-7; CDR3 protein: CASRTLQGHTYEQYF
V gene: TRBV2; clone size: .; J gene: TRBJ1-1; CDR3 protein: CASRKRSNTEAFF
V gene: TRBV29-1; clone size: .; J gene: TRBJ2-3; CDR3 protein: CSVSGTQYF
V gene: TRBV28; clone size: .; J gene: TRBJ2-3; CDR3 protein: CASSWPASAHDTQYF
V gene: TRBV7-9; clone size: .; J gene: TRBJ1-3; CDR3 protein: CASSLVASSSGNTIYF
V gene: TRBV14; clone size: .; J gene: TRBJ1-4; CDR3 protein: CASSPRGEKLFF
V gene: TRBV28; clone size: once; J gene: TRBJ2-2; CDR3 protein: CASSWGGARELFF
V gene: TRBV6-5; clone size: .; J gene: TRBJ2-7; CDR3 protein: CASSDQTGGYEQYF
V gene: TRBV6-5; clone size: .; J gene: TRBJ2-1; CDR3 protein: CASSYSRGSPHNEQFF
V gene: TRBV28; clone size: .; J gene: TRBJ2-3; CDR3 protein: CASSPLTGTNTDTQYF
V gene: TRBV5-1; clone size: .; J gene: TRBJ2-7; CDR3 protein: CASSQLLGAAPYEQYF
V gene: TRBV6-6; clone size: once; J gene: TRBJ1-2; CDR3 protein: CASSYEQSNYGYTF
V gene: TRBV2; clone size: .; J gene: TRBJ1-1; CDR3 protein: CASSVRLSGTLTEAFF
V gene: TRBV6-4; clone size: .; J gene: TRBJ2-1; CDR3 protein: CASSDNRDTNEQFF
V gene: TRBV28; clone size: .; J gene: TRBJ2-7; CDR3 protein: CASSSGGLAGEGEQYF
V gene: TRBV28; clone size: few; J gene: TRBJ2-7; CDR3 protein: CASSPQGPEQYF